The rows below give T cell receptor beta chains drawn from one sample of a study of monozygotic twins with inflammatory bowel disease. TCRdb reanalyzed the 5' RACE reads, giving one entry per CDR3 protein sequence and no DNA. This table holds some 400,000 distinct CDR3 sequences. Sample: blood. Source of these receptors: a human donor with ulcerative colitis or Crohn's disease, or a healthy co-twin of an affected twin (not recorded which). CDR3s include the opening cysteine and the closing phenylalanine or tryptophan. Each record gives: J gene, V gene, CDR3 protein.

TRBJ1-1 | TRBV11-2 | CASSLDPTGAFF
TRBJ2-1 | TRBV13 | CASSSYLGTSPSYNEQFF
TRBJ2-7 | TRBV20-1 | CSAREDELSSYEQYF
TRBJ2-1 | TRBV24-1 | CATSDLRSYDNEQFF
TRBJ2-2 | TRBV18 | CASAPPSDTGELFF
TRBJ2-1 | TRBV19 | CASSIASGGAGEQFF
TRBJ1-1 | TRBV7-8 | CASSLSGGKEAFF
TRBJ2-1 | TRBV30 | CAWSVWSGGFNEQFF
TRBJ2-7 | TRBV20-1 | CSARPRGGLLHEQYF
TRBJ1-1 | TRBV28 | CASRSGGRVNTEAFF
TRBJ1-2 | TRBV19 | CASSYGIRGSGYTF
TRBJ2-5 | TRBV29-1 | CSDSGTGETQYF
TRBJ1-6 | TRBV7-9 | CASSPPEARPNSPLHF
TRBJ2-7 | TRBV5-1 | CASSYGGQGAGEQYF
TRBJ2-7 | TRBV4-3 | CASSSTPGLKQYF
TRBJ2-2 | TRBV3-1 | CASSQDLALRNTGELFF
TRBJ1-2 | TRBV25-1 | CASSERVTDLEGYTF
TRBJ2-3 | TRBV7-9 | CASTRGGGDTQYF
TRBJ2-3 | TRBV7-2 | CASSSRTGSYTDTQYF
TRBJ1-3 | TRBV7-2 | CASSTRTGDENTIYF